Below are 32 T cell receptor beta chains sequenced from a single sample in a study of cytomegalovirus exposure and HLA in healthy donors. PCR employed 60 Vbeta and 13 Jbeta primers. Clones were sequenced by immunoSEQ multiplex PCR, and TCRdb holds only the in-frame ones, with some missing. The table records 150,000 to 200,000 clones, around 80% of them present only once. Specimen: PBMCs. These TCRs come from a woman aged 45 to 65 in good health and CMV-seropositive.

V usage is TRBV5-6 and J usage is TRBJ1-1, with TRBD1 matching over 8 bases. V trimming: 0 bases; J trimming: 4 bases; junction bases outside the gene matches: 2. Germline CDR1 reads SGHDT; CDR2 reads YYEEEE. There are 14 residues in the CDR3. The CDR3 bases are TGTGCCAGCAGCTTGGGACAGGGGCCCACTGAAGCTTTCTTT. Translating gives CASSLGQGPTEAFF.

The chain employs TRBV30 and TRBJ1-1; 8 nucleotides align to TRBD1. The V segment lost 2 bases and the J segment 5 bases; nucleotides outside the gene matches: 7. The germline V gene has CDR1 GTSNPN and CDR2 SVGIG (reference sequence). The CDR3 is 14 residues long. The DNA of the CDR3 is TGTGCCTGGAGTCTACGGACAGGGAGGACTGAAGCTTTCTTT. It codes for CAWSLRTGRTEAFF. Full variable domain (missing parts from reference TRBV30 and TRBJ1-1): SQTIHQWPATLVQPVGSPLSLECTVEGTSNPNLYWYRQAAGRGLQLLFYSVGIGQISSEVPQNLSASRPQDRQFILSSKKLLLSDSGFYLCAWSLRTGRTEAFFGQGTRLTVV.

This clone was seen only once. V and J are TRBV18 and TRBJ2-5, with D possibly TRBD1 on 5 matching bases. V lost 6 bases to trimming and J lost 4 bases, with 12 bases between them. Germline assignment: CDR1 KGHSH and CDR2 LQKENI. The CDR3 is 13 amino acids. The CDR3 nucleotides are TGTGCCAGCTCCTCCCAAGGGGTAGAGACCCAGTACTTC. Protein product: CASSSQGVETQYF.

The chain carries TRBV6-1 and TRBJ1-1; maybe TRBD1 (5 bases). Germline CDR1 MNHNS, CDR2 SASEGT. This CDR3 contains 15 residues. V lost 3 bases to trimming and J lost 2 bases, with 13 bases between them. The CDR3 loop reads CASSEWAGLNTEAFF. The CDR3 DNA is TGTGCCAGCAGTGAGTGGGCAGGGCTAAACACTGAAGCTTTCTTT.

J is TRBJ2-2 and V is TRBV7-3, with 8 bases matching TRBD2. Germline CDR1 and CDR2: SGHTA and FQGTGA. This CDR3 is 16 amino acids long. Trimming took 4 bases from V and 0 from J; bases not matched to a gene: 4. The DNA for the CDR3 is TGTGCCAGCAGCTGGAGCGGGGGCGCGAACACCGGGGAGCTGTTTTTT. This gives the protein CASSWSGGANTGELFF.

The chain links TRBV27 to TRBJ2-5; 9 bases line up with TRBD2. The germline V gene encodes CDR1 MNHEY and CDR2 SMNVEV (reference sequence). The trim removed 10 bases at V and 5 bases at J, leaving 8 bases unmatched. CDR3 length: 13 residues. DNA of the CDR3: TGTGCCACCGGGCGGGGGGGCTCTGAGACCCAGTACTTC. Translated: CATGRGGSETQYF.

This chain links TRBV25-1 with TRBJ1-6, with D perhaps matching TRBD1 (5 bases). V dropped 0 bases and J dropped 8 bases, with 14 bases sitting between them. The CDR3 is 16 amino acids. Germline-derived CDR1 and CDR2 are MGHDK and SYGVNS. The CDR3: CASSEYFSGFDSPLHF. DNA of the CDR3: TGTGCCAGCAGTGAATATTTTTCAGGGTTCGATTCACCCCTCCACTTT.

The chain employs TRBV9 and TRBJ2-2, with unresolved D. V lost 0 bases and J 5 bases, leaving 8 bases between the germline ends. Germline CDR1 SGDLS, CDR2 YYNGEE. The CDR3 is made up of 14 amino acids. CDR3 DNA: TGTGCCAGCAGCGTAGATCTCGGGACCGGGGAGCTGTTTTTT. This sequence encodes CASSVDLGTGELFF. Full variable domain (remainder filled in from reference TRBV9 and TRBJ2-2): DSGVTQTPKHLITATGQRVTLRCSPRSGDLSVYWYQQSLDQGLQFLIQYYNGEERAKGNILERFSAQQFPDLHSELNLSSLELGDSALYFCASSVDLGTGELFFGEGSRLTVL.

Here the CDR3 reads CASTLNPQTDYYGYTF. DNA for the CDR3: TGCGCCAGCACCCTCAACCCCCAGACAGACTACTATGGCTACACCTTC. The gene calls are TRBV5-1 and TRBJ1-2; tentative D call: TRBD1 (5 bases). This CDR3 comprises 16 residues. Per the germline V gene, CDR1 is SGHRS and CDR2 is YFSETQ. Trimming removed 6 bases at V and 3 bases at J, with 21 bases between.

The rearrangement uses TRBV7-8 and TRBJ2-1; 7 nucleotides align to TRBD1. V lost 1 base to trimming and J lost 7 bases; unmatched junction nucleotides: 7. This CDR3 is built from 15 residues. Looked up from germline, CDR1 is SGHVS and CDR2 is FQNEAQ. CDR3 sequence (DNA): TGTGCCAGCAGCTTAGGACGACAGGGTCGAAATGAGCAGTTCTTC. This translates into CASSLGRQGRNEQFF.

In its sample, this clone was seen a few times. This sequence joins TRBV29-1 and TRBJ1-2, with 8 bases fitting TRBD1. J lost 4 bases, V lost 5 bases, and 3 bases had no gene match. This CDR3 spans 12 amino acids. CDR1 and CDR2 (germline): SQVTM, ANQGSEA. The CDR3 sequence: CSVRTGGYGYTF. The CDR3 DNA reads TGCAGCGTTCGAACAGGGGGCTATGGCTACACCTTC.

This sequence joins TRBV18 and TRBJ1-6, with 7 bases matching TRBD1. The CDR3 is 15 amino acids. Per germline, CDR1 KGHSH and CDR2 LQKENI. V shed 6 bases, J shed 5 bases, and the junction held 7 bases outside the gene matches. The CDR3 sequence: CASSQQGWNNSPLHF. The CDR3 DNA sequence: TGTGCCAGCTCCCAACAGGGGTGGAATAATTCACCCCTCCACTTT. The whole variable domain, remainder taken from reference TRBV18 and TRBJ1-6, is NAGVMQNPRHLVRRRGQEARLRCSPMKGHSHVYWYRQLPEEGLKFMVYLQKENIIDESGMPKERFSAEFPKEGPSILRIQQVVRGDSAAYFCASSQQGWNNSPLHFGNGTRLTVT.

This clone was seen only a few times. The same CDR3 is also encoded by other DNA sequences in this sample. The chain has TRBV2 and TRBJ2-3; the match to TRBD1 covers 7 bases. Germline V gives CDR1 SNHLY, CDR2 FYNNEI. V shed 6 bases, J shed 2 bases, and the junction held 2 bases outside the gene matches. This CDR3 spans 13 amino acids. The CDR3 is CASRTGFTDTQYF. Here the CDR3 DNA reads TGTGCCAGCAGGACAGGGTTCACAGATACGCAGTATTTT. Supplemented by reference TRBV2 and TRBJ2-3, the full variable domain reads EPEVTQTPSHQVTQMGQEVILRCVPISNHLYFYWYRQILGQKVEFLVSFYNNEISEKSEIFDDQFSVERPDGSNFTLKIRSTKLEDSAMYFCASRTGFTDTQYFGPGTRLTVL.

The chain has TRBV4-2 and TRBJ1-4, with a tentative D call TRBD1 (6 bases). Deletions cut 4 bases from V and 8 bases from J, with 29 bases between. The CDR3 extends over 19 amino acids. The V gene's germline CDR1 is LGHNA and CDR2 YNFKEQ. As DNA, the CDR3 is TGTGCCAGCAGCCTCCTCAAAGGCAGGGGAACTTTTCGGCGGGAAAAACTGTTTTTT. Translation gives CASSLLKGRGTFRREKLFF.

The genes are TRBV7-9 and TRBJ1-5, with unresolved D. The CDR3 extends over 12 amino acids. The germline V and J ends were trimmed by 1 base and 10 bases, with 8 bases remaining between them. Per the germline V gene, CDR1 is SEHNR and CDR2 is FQNEAQ (reference sequence). The CDR3 DNA is TGTGCCAGCAGCTTAGGTACGGGACCCCAGCATTTT. It encodes CASSLGTGPQHF.

This rearrangement joins TRBV19 to TRBJ2-5, with TRBD2 identical over 12 bases. The germline CDR1 and CDR2 sequences are LNHDA and SQIVND (reference sequence). J lost 5 bases, V lost 6 bases, and 4 bases had no gene match. CDR3 length equals 14 residues. DNA of the CDR3: TGTGCCAGTAGCCCCGGGACTAGCGGGGAGACCCAGTACTTC. This sequence encodes CASSPGTSGETQYF.

The chain uses TRBV4-2 and TRBJ2-1, with 9 positions matching TRBD2. This CDR3 is built from 15 residues. V shed 0 bases and J 9 bases; nucleotides not matched to a gene: 6. Per the germline V gene, CDR1 is LGHNA and CDR2 is YNFKEQ. The CDR3 DNA is TGTGCCAGCAGCCAAGATGTACTAGCGGGCCTTGAGCAGTTCTTC. Its translation: CASSQDVLAGLEQFF.

The chain couples TRBV12-5 to TRBJ2-5, with TRBD2 matching 8 bases. From germline, CDR1 is LGHNT and CDR2 FRNRAP. V was pared by 3 bases and J by 4 bases, with 1 base of the junction left unmatched. This CDR3 comprises 13 residues. The CDR3 DNA follows: TGTGCTAGTGGTTTCGGGGGGGCAGAGACCCAGTACTTC. Residues: CASGFGGAETQYF.

This clone has just one count. The J gene is TRBJ1-1, the V gene TRBV5-4; D possibly corresponds to TRBD1 (5 bases). Germline assignment: CDR1 SGHNT and CDR2 YYREEE (reference sequence). Trimming took 3 bases from V and 2 from J, leaving 8 bases between them. This CDR3 comprises 13 residues. CDR3 loop: CASSSTANTEAFF. CDR3 nucleotides: TGTGCCAGCAGCTCGACAGCCAACACTGAAGCTTTCTTT.

The rearrangement joins TRBV6-1 to TRBJ1-1; 11 nucleotides agree with TRBD1. CDR3 size: 14 residues. Germline CDR1 and CDR2: MNHNS and SASEGT. V gave up 6 bases and J gave up 5 bases; unmatched junction bases: 5. CDR3 coding DNA: TGTGCCAGCAGGGGGACAGGGGGGAAAACTGAAGCTTTCTTT. Protein: CASRGTGGKTEAFF.

In its sample, this clone was seen a few times. The chain carries TRBV27 and TRBJ1-1, with 7 bases that match TRBD1. CDR1 is MNHEY, CDR2 SMNVEV, per germline (reference sequence). This CDR3 spans 14 amino acids. V shed 2 bases, J shed 5 bases, and the junction held 5 bases outside the gene matches. Here the CDR3 DNA reads TGTGCCAGCAGTTTAATTCCCAGGGGGACTGAAGCTTTCTTT. Translating it yields CASSLIPRGTEAFF.

V is TRBV5-1 and J is TRBJ2-5; 9 bases agree with TRBD1. Per germline, CDR1 SGHRS and CDR2 YFSETQ. CDR3 length equals 16 residues. Germline trimming cut 4 bases from V and 2 bases from J; bases unmatched to any gene: 9. CDR3 region: CASSRFGQGRQETQYF. In DNA form, the CDR3 reads TGCGCCAGCAGCCGGTTTGGACAGGGGAGGCAAGAGACCCAGTACTTC.

The chain joins TRBV2 to TRBJ1-1; D ambiguous. The CDR3 loop spans 13 amino acids. Germline CDR1 reads SNHLY; CDR2 reads FYNNEI. V was trimmed by 2 bases and J by 4 bases, leaving 8 bases between them. The CDR3 DNA sequence: TGTGCCAGCAGTGAAAATGGGCCCACTGAAGCTTTCTTT. It encodes CASSENGPTEAFF.

This chain uses TRBV7-3 with TRBJ2-1, with TRBD2 as a possible D gene (7 bases). CDR1 and CDR2 from the germline V gene are SGHTA and FQGTGA. The length of the CDR3 is 15 residues. V lost 2 bases and J 0 bases, leaving 8 bases between the germline ends. DNA of the CDR3: TGTGCCAGCAGCTTACGGGGGGCCTCCTACAATGAGCAGTTCTTC. Protein: CASSLRGASYNEQFF.

In this sample, this clone turned up a few times. The chain combines TRBV19 with TRBJ1-6, with 9 bases lining up with TRBD1. Germline V gives CDR1 LNHDA, CDR2 SQIVND (reference sequence). The CDR3 is 15 amino acids. V was clipped by 3 bases and J by 7 bases; unmatched bases: 4. The CDR3 loop is CASSMDTGGNSPLHF. The CDR3 nucleotides read TGTGCCAGTAGTATGGATACAGGGGGCAATTCACCCCTCCACTTT.

This rearrangement joins TRBV6-6 to TRBJ2-2, with 7 nucleotides matching TRBD2. V lost 0 bases, J lost 1 base, and 2 bases stayed unmatched. Germline V gene sequence: CDR1 MNHNY, CDR2 SVGAGI (reference sequence). This CDR3 has 16 residues. CDR3: CASSYSGGGNTGELFF. CDR3 nucleotide sequence: TGTGCCAGCAGTTACTCGGGCGGGGGGAACACCGGGGAGCTGTTTTTT.

The chain uses TRBV28 and TRBJ1-5; 7 bases align to TRBD1. The CDR3 is made up of 16 amino acids. Per the germline V gene, CDR1 is MDHEN and CDR2 is SYDVKM. The trim removed 6 bases at V and 7 bases at J, leaving 15 bases unmatched. CDR3 DNA: TGTGCCAGCAGCGACTCAGGGGGGACCCCCGGGCAGCCCCAGCATTTT. This codes for CASSDSGGTPGQPQHF.

The V call is TRBV5-4, the J call TRBJ2-5, with TRBD2 identical over 15 bases. The CDR3 has 13 amino acids. Germline trimming cut 4 bases from V and 12 bases from J; bases unmatched to any gene: 4. The germline V gene has CDR1 SGHNT and CDR2 YYREEE (reference sequence). This chain's CDR3 is CASSTGLAGGKYF. The CDR3 DNA sequence: TGTGCCAGCAGCACGGGACTAGCGGGGGGAAAGTACTTC.

The table lists this clone with a count of one. The chain links TRBV5-1 to TRBJ1-3; no clear D. Trimming removed 4 bases from V and 2 bases from J, with 13 bases in between. Per germline, CDR1 SGHRS and CDR2 YFSETQ. The CDR3 runs 15 residues. For the CDR3, the DNA is TGCGCCAGCAGCGATAACACGGGAACTGGAAACACCATATATTTT. Its translation is CASSDNTGTGNTIYF.

V and J are TRBV19 and TRBJ2-1, with D maybe TRBD2 (5 bases). The CDR3 covers 15 residues. V shed 6 bases and J shed 0 bases, with 12 bases lying between them. Looked up from germline, CDR1 is LNHDA and CDR2 is SQIVND (reference sequence). The CDR3 is CASSPRGTSYNEQFF. The CDR3 bases are TGTGCCAGTAGCCCCCGGGGAACCTCCTACAATGAGCAGTTCTTC.

This rearrangement joins TRBV4-2 to TRBJ2-3; TRBD2 matches at 9 bases. This CDR3 region has 16 residues. The V segment lost 1 base and the J segment 3 bases; nucleotides outside the gene matches: 5. CDR1 is LGHNA, CDR2 YNFKEQ, per germline. The CDR3 region has the DNA TGTGCCAGCAGCCAAGTGTCGGGACTAGCAACAGATACGCAGTATTTT. Translated: CASSQVSGLATDTQYF.

This clone came up once. V and J are TRBV7-9 and TRBJ2-7, with 9 bases fitting TRBD1. Germline assignment: CDR1 SEHNR and CDR2 FQNEAQ (reference sequence). This CDR3 region has 15 residues. Germline trimming cut 3 bases from V and 5 bases from J; bases unmatched to any gene: 8. CDR3 sequence reads: CASSFWTGVKDEQYF. CDR3 coding DNA: TGTGCCAGCAGCTTTTGGACAGGGGTAAAAGACGAGCAGTACTTC.